This T cell receptor beta chain was recorded in a study of OX40 agonist ivuxolimab in advanced cancers. Study findings and constraints: Expanded clones were, on average, more numerous in CD8+ T cells than in CD4+. Clonal expansion among partial responders at 0.1-3.0 mg/kg ranked near the lowest. Both CD4+ and CD8+ T cell populations in blood had undergone clonal expansion by week 6 at 0.1 to 3.0 mg/kg.

Germline CDR1 reads SNHLY; CDR2 reads FYNNEI. V was clipped by 6 bases and J by 2 bases; unmatched bases: 14. The CDR3 has 18 residues. Enrollment shut out patients with autoimmune disease history or systemic immunosuppression. Profiling relied on immunoSEQ multiplex PCR, and the TCRdb table lists in-frame clones only, not all of them. The sample yields around 65,000 clones, 70% to 90% seen once. In regard to this clone: The antigen is unknown.

The chain combines TRBV2 with TRBJ2-3; 10 bases agree with TRBD2. The clonotype was recovered from an adult with an advanced solid tumor such as melanoma, head and neck, liver or kidney cancer. The input for sequencing was CD4+ or CD8+ T cells sorted from blood, taken in a trial of the OX40 agonist ivuxolimab. The CDR3 is CASRAPLYGLAATDTQYF. The CDR3 DNA reads TGTGCCAGCAGGGCCCCCCTTTACGGACTAGCGGCCACAGATACGCAGTATTTT.